Presented here are 7 T cell receptor beta chains from one specimen sequenced in a study of blood T cells in healthy people across ages. Combining a sample-barcoded 5' primer with a J-beta primer mix, a second PCR ran for roughly 6 to 12 cycles. TCRdb independently ran MiXCR on the 5' RACE reads; one entry per CDR3 protein. The sample consists of just over 800,000 distinct CDR3 sequences, 62% of them appearing once. Material: blood. The source of these receptors is a young man in good health.

This clonotype was seen only once. V usage is TRBV28 and J usage is TRBJ2-7; 8 bases fit TRBD1. The CDR3 spans 14 residues. V dropped 7 bases and J dropped 0; count of bases not matched to a gene: 5. CDR1 MDHEN and CDR2 SYDVKM come from the germline V gene. The CDR3 region has the DNA TGTGCCAGCAATCGGGACAGGATCTCCTACGAGCAGTACTTC. As protein: CASNRDRISYEQYF.

The V gene is TRBV6-1, the J gene TRBJ2-1, with D tentatively TRBD2 (5 bases). Trimming took off 3 bases at V and 2 bases at J, with 11 bases between the two ends. CDR3 size: 15 residues. CDR1 MNHNS and CDR2 SASEGT come from the germline V gene. CDR3 nucleotide sequence: TGTGCCAGCAGTGATTTTCTAGCTGCCTACAATGAGCAGTTCTTC. It translates to CASSDFLAAYNEQFF.

This clonotype has a handful of counts. The chain carries TRBV20-1 and TRBJ1-1; TRBD1 is a possible D gene (6 bases). The length of the CDR3 is 13 residues. Germline-derived CDR1 and CDR2 are DFQATT and SNEGSKA (reference sequence). V was pared by 5 bases and J by 2 bases, with 12 bases between. CDR3 DNA sequence: TGCAGTGCTTTAGACAGGTTTAACACTGAAGCTTTCTTT. The encoded protein is CSALDRFNTEAFF.

In its sample, this clonotype was seen a few times. The chain joins TRBV6-2 or TRBV6-3 to TRBJ2-3, with D tentatively TRBD1 (5 bases). V was pared by 3 bases and J by 4 bases, with 14 bases between. From germline, CDR1 is MNHEY and CDR2 SVGEGT. This CDR3 is 15 amino acids long. The CDR3 protein is CASSYQGFDADTQYF. In DNA, the CDR3 is TGTGCCAGCAGTTATCAGGGTTTCGACGCAGATACGCAGTATTTT.

As regards this clonotype: Compared with germline, one end of the junction differs, possibly owing to a read error. V is TRBV28 and J is TRBJ2-3; D perhaps matches TRBD1 (6 bases). The CDR3 extends over 13 amino acids. Germline CDR1 and CDR2: MDHEN and SYDVKM. The CDR3 is CASGGHGTDTRYF. The CDR3 bases are TGTGCCAGCGGGGGACATGGCACAGATACGCGGTATTTT.

The chain combines TRBV25-1 with TRBJ1-4; 7 nucleotides line up with TRBD1. Germline V gene lookup returns CDR1 MGHDK and CDR2 SYGVNS. The trim removed 4 bases at V and 7 bases at J, leaving 12 bases unmatched. This CDR3 comprises 16 residues. CDR3 coding DNA: TGTGCCAGCAGTGGGCCACGGGACAGATCTGGTGAAAAACTGTTTTTT. This gives the protein CASSGPRDRSGEKLFF.

This clonotype was recorded once. This chain links TRBV27 with TRBJ2-4, with a possible D match to TRBD2 (6 bases). The DNA end is a closer match to TRBJ2-5, so the J assignment may be wrong. CDR1 is MNHEY and CDR2 is SMNVEV in the germline V gene (reference sequence). The CDR3 has 14 amino acids. CDR3 residues: CASSFFGTEETQYF. The CDR3 DNA sequence: TGTGCCAGCAGTTTCTTCGGGACTGAAGAGACCCAGTACTTC.